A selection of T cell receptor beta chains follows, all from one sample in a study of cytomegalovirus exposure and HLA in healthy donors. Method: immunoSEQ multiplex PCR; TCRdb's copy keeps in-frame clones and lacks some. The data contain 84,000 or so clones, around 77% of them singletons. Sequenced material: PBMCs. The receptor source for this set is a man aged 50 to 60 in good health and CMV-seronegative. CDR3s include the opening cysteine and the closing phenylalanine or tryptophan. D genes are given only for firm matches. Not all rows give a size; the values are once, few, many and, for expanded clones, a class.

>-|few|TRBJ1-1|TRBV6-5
CASSSVSGNTEAFF
TGTGCCAGCAGCTCTGTGTCCGGGAACACTGAAGCTTTCTTT
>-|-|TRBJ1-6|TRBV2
CASHWTKSPLHF
TGTGCCAGCCACTGGACTAAGTCACCCCTCCACTTT
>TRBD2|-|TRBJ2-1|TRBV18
CASSPRGLGADNEQFF
TGTGCCAGCTCACCCCGTGGACTAGGGGCCGACAATGAGCAGTTCTTC
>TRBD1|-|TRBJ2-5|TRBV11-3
CASSLWSGGLETQYF
TGTGCCAGCAGCTTATGGTCAGGGGGATTGGAGACCCAGTACTTC
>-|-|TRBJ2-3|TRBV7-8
CASSPQGRRTDTQYF
TGTGCCAGCAGCCCTCAAGGCAGGCGCACAGATACGCAGTATTTT
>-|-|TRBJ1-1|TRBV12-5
CASGSRNTEAFF
TGTGCTAGTGGTTCGCGGAACACTGAAGCTTTCTTT
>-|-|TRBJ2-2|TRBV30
CAWKRGMGSGELFF
TGTGCCTGGAAGAGGGGGATGGGTTCCGGGGAGCTGTTTTTT
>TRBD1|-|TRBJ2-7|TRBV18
CASSPEQGAQGAREQYF
TGTGCCAGCTCACCGGAGCAGGGGGCGCAGGGGGCTAGGGAGCAGTACTTC
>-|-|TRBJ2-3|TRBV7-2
CASGRGFKDTQYF
TGTGCCTCAGGGCGTGGCTTCAAAGATACGCAGTATTTT
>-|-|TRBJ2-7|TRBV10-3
CAISESNVRVIEQYF
TGTGCCATCAGTGAGTCGAATGTTCGGGTAATCGAGCAGTACTTC
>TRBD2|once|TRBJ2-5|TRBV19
CASRAGGKQETQYF
TGTGCCAGCAGAGCGGGGGGGAAACAAGAGACCCAGTACTTC
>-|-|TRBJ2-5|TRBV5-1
CASSSQGGTKIGETQYF
TGCGCCAGCAGCTCACAGGGTGGGACCAAAATCGGAGAGACCCAGTACTTC
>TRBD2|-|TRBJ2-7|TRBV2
CASSARTSGGPISF
TGTGCCAGCAGTGCGCGGACTAGCGGGGGCCCGATCTCCTTC
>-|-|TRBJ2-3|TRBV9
CASSNRDKAADTQYF
TGTGCCAGCAGCAACCGGGACAAGGCGGCAGATACGCAGTATTTT
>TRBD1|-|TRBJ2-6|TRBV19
CASTQGRFLKWGSGANVLTF
TGTGCCAGTACACAGGGGCGATTTCTTAAATGGGGCTCTGGGGCCAACGTCCTGACTTTC
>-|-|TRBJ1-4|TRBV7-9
CASSRLSGSDNGGKLFF
TGTGCCAGCAGCCGCCTCTCGGGTTCGGATAATGGCGGGAAACTGTTTTTT
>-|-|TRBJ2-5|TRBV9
CASSVGAGPYKETQYF
TGTGCCAGCAGCGTAGGGGCGGGGCCCTACAAGGAGACCCAGTACTTC